Shown below are 4 T cell receptor beta chains from a single sample sequenced in a study of T-cell memory formation after mild COVID-19. TCRdb reprocessed the 5' RACE reads via MiXCR and lists one record per CDR3 protein. The repertoire holds nearly 200,000 distinct CDR3 sequences, around 18% seen once, with 2.4% in the top ten. The material sequenced was PBMCs or a T cell subset sorted from them (not recorded which). The receptors originated from an adult woman who had mild COVID-19 (a few samples of this study predate the infection). Cell type and time point are not known.

The table lists this clonotype with a few counts. The chain couples TRBV2 to TRBJ1-4; D may be TRBD1 (6 bases). The CDR3 extends over 15 amino acids. V shed 7 bases and J shed 0 bases, with 12 bases lying between them. Germline CDR1 is SNHLY and CDR2 is FYNNEI. CDR3: CASTMNRATNEKLFF. CDR3 sequence (DNA): TGTGCCAGCACCATGAACAGGGCAACTAATGAAAAACTGTTTTTT.

The V call is TRBV12-3 or TRBV12-4, the J call TRBJ2-3; the D gene is possibly TRBD2 (7 bases). This CDR3 is built from 15 residues. V lost 2 bases and J lost 3, with 12 bases in between. In DNA, the CDR3 is TGTGCCAGCAGTTTATACGGGGGGCATACAGATACGCAGTATTTT. Translated: CASSLYGGHTDTQYF.

This chain uses TRBV5-1 with TRBJ1-1; 7 bases fit TRBD1. The ends lost 3 bases at V and 4 bases at J; junction bases unmatched: 3. The CDR3 has 13 residues. The germline V gene encodes CDR1 SGHRS and CDR2 YFSETQ. The CDR3 protein is CASSSGQLTEAFF. CDR3 bases: TGCGCCAGCAGCTCGGGACAGCTCACTGAAGCTTTCTTT. The variable domain in full, completed from reference TRBV5-1 and TRBJ1-1, reads KAGVTQTPRYLIKTRGQQVTLSCSPISGHRSVSWYQQTPGQGLQFLFEYFSETQRNKGNFPGRFSGRQFSNSRSEMNVSTLELGDSALYLCASSSGQLTEAFFGQGTRLTVV.

This chain uses TRBV3-1 with TRBJ2-3; 7 positions agree with TRBD2. Trimming cost V 9 bases and J 2 bases; bases outside gene matches: 5. Per germline, CDR1 LGHDT and CDR2 YNNKEL (reference sequence). The CDR3 runs 13 residues. For the CDR3, the DNA is TGTGCCAGTCGGGACTACCTCACAGATACGCAGTATTTT. It is translated as CASRDYLTDTQYF.